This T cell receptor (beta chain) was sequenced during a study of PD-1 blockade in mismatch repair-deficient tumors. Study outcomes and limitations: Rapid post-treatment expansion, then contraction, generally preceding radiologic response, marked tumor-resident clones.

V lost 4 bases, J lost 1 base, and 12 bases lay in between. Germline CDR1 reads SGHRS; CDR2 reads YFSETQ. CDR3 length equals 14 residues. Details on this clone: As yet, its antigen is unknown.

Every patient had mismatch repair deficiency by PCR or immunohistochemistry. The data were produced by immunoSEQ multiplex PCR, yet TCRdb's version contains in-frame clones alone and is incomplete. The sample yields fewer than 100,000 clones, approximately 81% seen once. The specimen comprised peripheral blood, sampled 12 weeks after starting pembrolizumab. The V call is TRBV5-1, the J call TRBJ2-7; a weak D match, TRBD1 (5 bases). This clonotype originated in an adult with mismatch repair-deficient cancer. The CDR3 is CASSKQATSYEQYF. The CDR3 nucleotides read TGCGCCAGCAGCAAACAGGCGACATCCTACGAGCAGTACTTC.